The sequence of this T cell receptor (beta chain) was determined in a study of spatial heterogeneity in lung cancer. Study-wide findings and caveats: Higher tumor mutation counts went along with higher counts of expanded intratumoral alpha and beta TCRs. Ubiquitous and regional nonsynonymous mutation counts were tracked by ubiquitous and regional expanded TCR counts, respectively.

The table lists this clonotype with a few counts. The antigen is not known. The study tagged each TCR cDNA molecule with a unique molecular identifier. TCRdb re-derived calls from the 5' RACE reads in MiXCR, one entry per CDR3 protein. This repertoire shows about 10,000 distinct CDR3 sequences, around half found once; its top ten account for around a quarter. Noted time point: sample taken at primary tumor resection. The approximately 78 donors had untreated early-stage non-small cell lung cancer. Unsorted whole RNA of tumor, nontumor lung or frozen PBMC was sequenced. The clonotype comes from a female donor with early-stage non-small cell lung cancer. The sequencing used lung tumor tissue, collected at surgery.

For the CDR3, the DNA is TGTGCCTGGGGCCGCAGGGTGTATGGCTACACCTTC. This encodes CAWGRRVYGYTF. V is TRBV30 and J is TRBJ1-2; possibly TRBD1 for D (5 bases). The V gene lost 5 bases and the J gene lost 5 bases, with 12 bases spanning the gap. Germline assignment: CDR1 GTSNPN and CDR2 SVGIG (reference sequence). The CDR3 consists of 12 residues.